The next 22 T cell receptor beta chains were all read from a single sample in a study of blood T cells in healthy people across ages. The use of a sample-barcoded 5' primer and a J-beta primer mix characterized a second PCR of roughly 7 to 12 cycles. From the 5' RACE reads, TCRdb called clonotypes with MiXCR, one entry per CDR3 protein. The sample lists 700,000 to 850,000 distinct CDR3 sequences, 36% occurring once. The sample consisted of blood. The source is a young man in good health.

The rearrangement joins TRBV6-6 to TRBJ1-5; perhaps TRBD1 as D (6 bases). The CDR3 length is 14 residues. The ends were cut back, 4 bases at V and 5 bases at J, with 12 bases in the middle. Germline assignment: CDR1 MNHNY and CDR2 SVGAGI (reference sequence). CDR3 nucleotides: TGTGCCAGCAGTTTCACAGGGCCCGATCAGCCCCAGCATTTT. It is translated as CASSFTGPDQPQHF.

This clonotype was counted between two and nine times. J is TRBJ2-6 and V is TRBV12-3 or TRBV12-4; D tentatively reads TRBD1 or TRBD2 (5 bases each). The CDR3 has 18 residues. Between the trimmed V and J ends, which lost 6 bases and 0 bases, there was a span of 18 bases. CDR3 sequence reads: CASRGRTRSFSGANVLTF. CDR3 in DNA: TGTGCCAGCAGGGGACGGACCCGAAGCTTCTCTGGGGCCAACGTCCTGACTTTC.

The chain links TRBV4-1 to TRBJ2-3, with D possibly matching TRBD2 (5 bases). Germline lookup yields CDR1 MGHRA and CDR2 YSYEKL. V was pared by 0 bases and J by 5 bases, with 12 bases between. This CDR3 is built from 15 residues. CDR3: CASSQDVPEGDTQYF. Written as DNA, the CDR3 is TGCGCCAGCAGCCAAGATGTGCCAGAGGGAGATACGCAGTATTTT.

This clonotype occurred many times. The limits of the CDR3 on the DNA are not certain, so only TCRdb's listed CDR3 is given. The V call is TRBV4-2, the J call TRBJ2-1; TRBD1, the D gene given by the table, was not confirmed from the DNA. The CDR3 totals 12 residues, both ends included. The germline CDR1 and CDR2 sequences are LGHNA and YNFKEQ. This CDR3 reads CASSPSGQGQFF.

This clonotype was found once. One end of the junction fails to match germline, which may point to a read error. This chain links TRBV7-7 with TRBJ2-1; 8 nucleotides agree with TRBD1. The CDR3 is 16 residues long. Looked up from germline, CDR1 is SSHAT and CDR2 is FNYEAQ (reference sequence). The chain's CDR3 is CASSLGNRGDGDEQFF. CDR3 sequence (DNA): TGTGCTAGCAGCTTAGGAAACAGGGGGGATGGCGATGAGCAGTTCTTC.

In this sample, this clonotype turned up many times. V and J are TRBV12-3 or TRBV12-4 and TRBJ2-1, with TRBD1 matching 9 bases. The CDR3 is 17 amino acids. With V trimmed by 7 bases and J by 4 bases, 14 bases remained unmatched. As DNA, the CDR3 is TGTGCCAGCAAGTTATCGTTGGACAGGGGAGTGTACAATGAGCAGTTCTTC. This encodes CASKLSLDRGVYNEQFF.

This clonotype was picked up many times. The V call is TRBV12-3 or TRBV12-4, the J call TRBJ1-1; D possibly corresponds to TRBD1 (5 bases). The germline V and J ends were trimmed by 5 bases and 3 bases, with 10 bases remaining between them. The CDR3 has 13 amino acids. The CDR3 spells CASSLGTHTEAFF. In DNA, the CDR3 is TGTGCCAGCAGTCTTGGGACCCACACTGAAGCTTTCTTT.

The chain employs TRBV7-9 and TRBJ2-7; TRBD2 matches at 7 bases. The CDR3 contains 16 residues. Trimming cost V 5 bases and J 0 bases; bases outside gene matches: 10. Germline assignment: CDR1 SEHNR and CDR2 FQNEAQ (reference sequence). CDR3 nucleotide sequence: TGTGCCAGCAGCCTCACTTACGGGGGGATCTCCTACGAGCAGTACTTC. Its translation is CASSLTYGGISYEQYF.

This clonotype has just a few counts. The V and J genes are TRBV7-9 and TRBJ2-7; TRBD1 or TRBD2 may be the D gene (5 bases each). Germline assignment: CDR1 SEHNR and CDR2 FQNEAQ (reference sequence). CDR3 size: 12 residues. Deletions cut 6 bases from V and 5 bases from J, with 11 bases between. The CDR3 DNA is TGTGCCAGCAGATCCGGGACCCACGAGCAGTACTTC. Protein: CASRSGTHEQYF.

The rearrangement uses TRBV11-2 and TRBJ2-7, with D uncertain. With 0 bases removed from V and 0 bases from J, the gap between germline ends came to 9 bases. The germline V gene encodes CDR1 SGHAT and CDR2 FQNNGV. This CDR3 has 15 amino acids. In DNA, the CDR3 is TGTGCCAGCAGCTTAGATCCCACGGACTCCTACGAGCAGTACTTC. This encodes CASSLDPTDSYEQYF.

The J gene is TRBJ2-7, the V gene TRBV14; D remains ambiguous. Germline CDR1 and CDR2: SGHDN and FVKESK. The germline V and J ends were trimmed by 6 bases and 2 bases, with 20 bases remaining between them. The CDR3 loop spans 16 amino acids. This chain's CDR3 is CASSYSGKGITYEQYF. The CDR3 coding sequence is TGTGCCAGCAGTTACTCAGGAAAGGGAATCACCTACGAGCAGTACTTC.

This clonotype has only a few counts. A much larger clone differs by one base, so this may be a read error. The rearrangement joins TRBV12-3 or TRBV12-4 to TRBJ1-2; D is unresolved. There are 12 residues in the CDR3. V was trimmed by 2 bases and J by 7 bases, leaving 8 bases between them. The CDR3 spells CASSLWTAGYTF. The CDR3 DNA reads TGTGCCAGCAGTTTATGGACGGCTGGCTACACCTTC.

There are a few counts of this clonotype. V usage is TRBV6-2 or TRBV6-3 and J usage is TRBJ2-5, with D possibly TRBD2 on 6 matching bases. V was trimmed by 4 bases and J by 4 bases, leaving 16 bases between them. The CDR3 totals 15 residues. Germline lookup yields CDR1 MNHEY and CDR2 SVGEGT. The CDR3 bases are TGTGCCAGCAGTTTGACTAGAAGTGAGAGAGAGACCCAGTACTTC. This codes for CASSLTRSERETQYF.

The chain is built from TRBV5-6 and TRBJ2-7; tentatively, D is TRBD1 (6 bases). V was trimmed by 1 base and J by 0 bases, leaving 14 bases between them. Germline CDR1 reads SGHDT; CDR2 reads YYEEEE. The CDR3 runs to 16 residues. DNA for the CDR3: TGTGCCAGCAGCTTGCCGTGGACAGAATCCTCCTACGAGCAGTACTTC. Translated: CASSLPWTESSYEQYF.

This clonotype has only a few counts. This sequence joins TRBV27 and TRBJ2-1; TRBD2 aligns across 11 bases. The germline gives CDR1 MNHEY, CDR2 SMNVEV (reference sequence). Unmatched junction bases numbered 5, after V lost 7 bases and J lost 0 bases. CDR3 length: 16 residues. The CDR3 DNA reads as TGTGCCAGCACACAGACTAGCGGGGCCTCCTACAATGAGCAGTTCTTC. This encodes CASTQTSGASYNEQFF.

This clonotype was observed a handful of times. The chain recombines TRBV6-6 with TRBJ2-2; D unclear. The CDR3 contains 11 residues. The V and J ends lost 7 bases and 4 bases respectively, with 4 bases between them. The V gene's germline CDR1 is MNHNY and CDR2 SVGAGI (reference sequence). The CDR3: CASTITGELFF. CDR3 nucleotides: TGTGCCAGCACAATCACCGGGGAGCTGTTTTTT.

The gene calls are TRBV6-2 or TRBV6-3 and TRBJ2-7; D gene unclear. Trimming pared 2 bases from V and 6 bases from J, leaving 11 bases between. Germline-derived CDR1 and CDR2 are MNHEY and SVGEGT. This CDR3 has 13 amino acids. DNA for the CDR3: TGTGCCAGCAGTTACGTCCCCTCTCTCGAGCAGTACTTC. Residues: CASSYVPSLEQYF.

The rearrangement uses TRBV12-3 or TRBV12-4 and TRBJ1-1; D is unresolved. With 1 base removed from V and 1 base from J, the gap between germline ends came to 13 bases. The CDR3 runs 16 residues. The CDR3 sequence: CASSLGGELWNTEAFF. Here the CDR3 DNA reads TGTGCCAGCAGTTTAGGTGGGGAGCTTTGGAACACTGAAGCTTTCTTT.

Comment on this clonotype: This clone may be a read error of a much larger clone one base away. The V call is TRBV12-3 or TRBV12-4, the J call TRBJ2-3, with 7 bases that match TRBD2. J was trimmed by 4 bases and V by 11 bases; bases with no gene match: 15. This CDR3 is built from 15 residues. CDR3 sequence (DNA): TGTGCCGCCGTCCAGCGGGGAAGCGGCGCAGATACGCAGTATTTT. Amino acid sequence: CAAVQRGSGADTQYF.

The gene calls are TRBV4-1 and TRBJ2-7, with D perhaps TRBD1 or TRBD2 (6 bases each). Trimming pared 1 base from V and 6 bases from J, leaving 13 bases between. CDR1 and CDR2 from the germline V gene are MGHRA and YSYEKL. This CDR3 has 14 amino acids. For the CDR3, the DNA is TGCGCCAGCAGCCAAGTAGGGGGGTACGGCGAGCAGTACTTC. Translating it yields CASSQVGGYGEQYF.

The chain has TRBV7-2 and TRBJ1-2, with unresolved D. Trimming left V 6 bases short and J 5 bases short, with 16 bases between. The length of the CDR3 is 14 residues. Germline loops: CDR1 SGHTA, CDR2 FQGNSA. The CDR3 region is CASSQVRRAYGYTF. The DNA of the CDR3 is TGTGCCAGCAGTCAAGTGCGCAGAGCATATGGCTACACCTTC.

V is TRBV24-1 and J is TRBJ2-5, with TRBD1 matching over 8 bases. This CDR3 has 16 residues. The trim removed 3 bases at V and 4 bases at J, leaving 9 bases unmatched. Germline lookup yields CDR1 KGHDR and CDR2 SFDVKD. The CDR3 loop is CATSDPKTGAVETQYF. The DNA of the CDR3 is TGTGCCACCAGTGATCCGAAGACAGGGGCGGTAGAGACCCAGTACTTC.